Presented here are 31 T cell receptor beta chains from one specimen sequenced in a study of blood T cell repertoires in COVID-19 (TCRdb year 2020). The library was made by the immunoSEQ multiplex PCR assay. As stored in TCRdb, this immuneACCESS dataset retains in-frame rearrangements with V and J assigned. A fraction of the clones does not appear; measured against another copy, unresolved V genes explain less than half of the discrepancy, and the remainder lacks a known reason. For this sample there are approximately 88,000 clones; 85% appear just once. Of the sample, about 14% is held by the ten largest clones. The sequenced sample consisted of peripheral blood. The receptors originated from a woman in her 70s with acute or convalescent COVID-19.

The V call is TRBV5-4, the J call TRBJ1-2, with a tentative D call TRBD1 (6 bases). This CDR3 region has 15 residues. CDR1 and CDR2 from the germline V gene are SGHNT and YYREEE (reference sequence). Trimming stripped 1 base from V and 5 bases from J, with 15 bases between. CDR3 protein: CASSLPIGQTYGYTF. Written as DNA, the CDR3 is TGTGCCAGCAGCTTGCCTATAGGACAGACATATGGCTACACCTTC.

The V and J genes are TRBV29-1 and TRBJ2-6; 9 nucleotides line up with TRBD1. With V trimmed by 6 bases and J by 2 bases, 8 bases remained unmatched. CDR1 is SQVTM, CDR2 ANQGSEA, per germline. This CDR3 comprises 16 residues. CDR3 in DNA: TGCAGCGTACTGGACAGGGGTTCAACTGGGGCCAACGTCCTGACTTTC. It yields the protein CSVLDRGSTGANVLTF.

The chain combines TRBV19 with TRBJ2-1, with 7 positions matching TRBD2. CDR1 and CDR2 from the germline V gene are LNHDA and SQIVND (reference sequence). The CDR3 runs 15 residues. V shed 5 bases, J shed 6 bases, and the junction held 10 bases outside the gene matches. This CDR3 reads CASSGRGSGSNEQFF. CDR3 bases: TGTGCCAGTAGTGGTCGCGGGAGTGGTTCCAATGAGCAGTTCTTC.

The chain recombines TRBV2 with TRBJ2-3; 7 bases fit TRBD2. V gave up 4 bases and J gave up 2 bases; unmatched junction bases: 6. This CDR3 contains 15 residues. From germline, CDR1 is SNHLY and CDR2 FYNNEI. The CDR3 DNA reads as TGTGCCAGCAGTGTTTGGCTAGCGGACACAGATACGCAGTATTTT. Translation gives CASSVWLADTDTQYF.

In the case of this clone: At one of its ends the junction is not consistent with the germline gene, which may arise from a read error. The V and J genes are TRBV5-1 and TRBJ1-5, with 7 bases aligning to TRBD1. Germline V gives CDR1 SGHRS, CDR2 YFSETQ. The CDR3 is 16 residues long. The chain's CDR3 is CASRLDGTDSNQPQHF. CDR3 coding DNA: TGCGCCAGCAGGTTGGACGGGACAGATAGCAATCAGCCCCAGCATTTT.

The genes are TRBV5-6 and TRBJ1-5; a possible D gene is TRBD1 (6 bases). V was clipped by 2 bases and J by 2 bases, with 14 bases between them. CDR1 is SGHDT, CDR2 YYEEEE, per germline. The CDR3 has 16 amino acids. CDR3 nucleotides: TGTGCCAGCAGCTTAAGGGGGTTGGTTGGCAATCAGCCCCAGCATTTT. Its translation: CASSLRGLVGNQPQHF. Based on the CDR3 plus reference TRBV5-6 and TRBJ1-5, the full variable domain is DAGVTQSPTHLIKTRGQQVTLRCSPKSGHDTVSWYQQALGQGPQFIFQYYEEEERQRGNFPDRFSGHQFPNYSSELNVNALLLGDSALYLCASSLRGLVGNQPQHFGDGTRLSIL.

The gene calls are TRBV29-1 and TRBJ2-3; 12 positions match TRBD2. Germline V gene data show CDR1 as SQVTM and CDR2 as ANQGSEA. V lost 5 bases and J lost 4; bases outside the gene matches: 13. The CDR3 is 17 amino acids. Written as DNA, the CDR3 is TGCAGCGTTCTAGGTCCCGGGACTAGCGGGTACGCAGATACGCAGTATTTT. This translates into CSVLGPGTSGYADTQYF.

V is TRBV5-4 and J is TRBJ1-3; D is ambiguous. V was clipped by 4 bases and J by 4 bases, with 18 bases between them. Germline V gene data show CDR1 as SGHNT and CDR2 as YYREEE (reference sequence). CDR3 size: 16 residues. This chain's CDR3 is CASSLTGSPTGNTIYF. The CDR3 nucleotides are TGTGCCAGCAGCCTGACTGGGTCGCCGACCGGAAACACCATATATTTT.

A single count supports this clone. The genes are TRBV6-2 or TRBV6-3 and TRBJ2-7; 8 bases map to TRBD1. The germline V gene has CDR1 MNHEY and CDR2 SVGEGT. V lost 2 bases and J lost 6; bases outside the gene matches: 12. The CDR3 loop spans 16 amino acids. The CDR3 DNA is TGTGCCAGCAGTTACCTTGACAGGGGTGGGCCTTCCGAGCAGTACGTC. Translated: CASSYLDRGGPSEQYV.

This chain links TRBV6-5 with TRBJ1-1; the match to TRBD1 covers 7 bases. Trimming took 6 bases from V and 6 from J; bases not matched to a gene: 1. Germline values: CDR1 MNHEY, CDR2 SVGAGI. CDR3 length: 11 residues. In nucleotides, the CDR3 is TGTGCCAGCAGAGGGGGCGCTGAAGCTTTCTTT. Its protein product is CASRGGAEAFF.

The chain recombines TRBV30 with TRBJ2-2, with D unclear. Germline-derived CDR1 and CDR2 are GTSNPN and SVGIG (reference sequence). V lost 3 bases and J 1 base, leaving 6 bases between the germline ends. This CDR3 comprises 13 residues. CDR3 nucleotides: TGTGCCTGGAGCAGACAGAACACCGGGGAGCTGTTTTTT. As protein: CAWSRQNTGELFF.

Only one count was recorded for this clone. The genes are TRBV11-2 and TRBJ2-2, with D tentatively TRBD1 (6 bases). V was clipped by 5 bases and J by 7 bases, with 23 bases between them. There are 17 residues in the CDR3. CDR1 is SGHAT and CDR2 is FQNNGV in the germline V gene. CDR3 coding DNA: TGTGCCAGCAGCCCGCTCGGGGTGGGGGCCCCATTCGGGGAGCTGTTTTTT. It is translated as CASSPLGVGAPFGELFF.

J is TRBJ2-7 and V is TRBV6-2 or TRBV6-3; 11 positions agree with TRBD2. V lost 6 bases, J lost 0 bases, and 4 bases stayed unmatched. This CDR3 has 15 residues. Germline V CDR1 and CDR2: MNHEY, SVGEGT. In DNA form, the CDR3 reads TGTGCCAGCAGACCTAGCGGGGGGACCTCCTACGAGCAGTACGTC. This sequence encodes CASRPSGGTSYEQYV.

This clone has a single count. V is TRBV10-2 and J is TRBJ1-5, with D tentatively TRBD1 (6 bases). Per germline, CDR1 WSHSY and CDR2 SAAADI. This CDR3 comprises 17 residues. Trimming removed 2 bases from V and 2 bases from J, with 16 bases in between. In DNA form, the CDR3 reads TGCGCCAGCAGTGAGACAGGCCGGGGGGCGGGCAATCAGCCCCAGCATTTT. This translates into CASSETGRGAGNQPQHF.

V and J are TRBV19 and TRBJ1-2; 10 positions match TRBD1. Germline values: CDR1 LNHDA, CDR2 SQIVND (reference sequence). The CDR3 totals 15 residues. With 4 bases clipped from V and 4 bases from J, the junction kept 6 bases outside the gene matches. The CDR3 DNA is TGTGCCAGTAGTAGTCCGACAGGGGGCGTCTATGGCTACACCTTC. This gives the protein CASSSPTGGVYGYTF.

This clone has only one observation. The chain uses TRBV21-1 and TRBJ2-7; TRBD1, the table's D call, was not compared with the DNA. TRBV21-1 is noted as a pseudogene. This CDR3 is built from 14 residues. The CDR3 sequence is CASSRGQIHYEQYV. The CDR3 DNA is TGTGCCAGCAGCAGGGGCCAGATCCACTACGAGCAGTACGTC.

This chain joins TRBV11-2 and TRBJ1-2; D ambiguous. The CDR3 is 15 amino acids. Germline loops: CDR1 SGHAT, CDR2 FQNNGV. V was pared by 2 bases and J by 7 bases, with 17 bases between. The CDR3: CASSLSALSPIGYTF. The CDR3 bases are TGTGCCAGCAGCTTATCAGCGCTTAGCCCCATTGGCTACACCTTC. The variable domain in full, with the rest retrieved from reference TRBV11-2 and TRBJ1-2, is EAGVAQSPRYKIIEKRQSVAFWCNPISGHATLYWYQQILGQGPKLLIQFQNNGVVDDSQLPKDRFSAERLKGVDSTLKIQPAKLEDSAVYLCASSLSALSPIGYTFGSGTRLTVV.

For the CDR3, the DNA is TGCAGCGTTGAACGCGGGGGAGAGACCCAGTACTTC. It specifies CSVERGGETQYF. This chain links TRBV29-1 with TRBJ2-5, with TRBD2 matching 7 bases. This CDR3 is 12 amino acids long. Trimming took 2 bases from V and 4 from J; bases not matched to a gene: 1. Germline values: CDR1 SQVTM, CDR2 ANQGSEA.

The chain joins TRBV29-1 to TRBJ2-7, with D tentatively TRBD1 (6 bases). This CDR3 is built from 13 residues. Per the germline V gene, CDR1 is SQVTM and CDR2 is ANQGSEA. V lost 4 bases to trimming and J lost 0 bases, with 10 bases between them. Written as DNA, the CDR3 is TGCAGCGTTGCGACAGGTAACTCCTACGAGCAGTACGTC. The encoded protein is CSVATGNSYEQYV.

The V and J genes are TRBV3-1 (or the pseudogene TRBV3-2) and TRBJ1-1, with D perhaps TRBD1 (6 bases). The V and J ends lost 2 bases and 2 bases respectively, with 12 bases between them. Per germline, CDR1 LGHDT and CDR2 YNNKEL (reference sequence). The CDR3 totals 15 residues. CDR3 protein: CASSQPGTRNTEAFF. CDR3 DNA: TGTGCCAGCAGCCAACCCGGGACAAGAAACACTGAAGCTTTCTTT.

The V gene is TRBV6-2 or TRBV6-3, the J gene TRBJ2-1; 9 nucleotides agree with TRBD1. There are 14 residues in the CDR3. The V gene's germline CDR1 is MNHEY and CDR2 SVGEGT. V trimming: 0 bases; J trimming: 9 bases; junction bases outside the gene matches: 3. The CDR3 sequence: CASSYSGTGSEQFF. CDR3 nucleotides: TGTGCCAGCAGTTACTCCGGGACAGGGTCTGAGCAGTTCTTC.

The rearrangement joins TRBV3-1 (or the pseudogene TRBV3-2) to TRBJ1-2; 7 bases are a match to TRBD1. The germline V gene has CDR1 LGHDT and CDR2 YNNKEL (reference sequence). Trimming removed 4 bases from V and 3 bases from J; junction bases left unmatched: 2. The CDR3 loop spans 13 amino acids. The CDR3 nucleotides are TGTGCCAGCAGCCCGGGACAGCACTATGGCTACACCTTC. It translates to CASSPGQHYGYTF.

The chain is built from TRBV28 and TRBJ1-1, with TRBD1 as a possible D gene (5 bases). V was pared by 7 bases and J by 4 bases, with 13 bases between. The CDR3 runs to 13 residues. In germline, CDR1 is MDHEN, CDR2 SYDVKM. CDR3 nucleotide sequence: TGTGCCAGCAAGCTTTTGGGGGGCACTGAAGCTTTCTTT. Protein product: CASKLLGGTEAFF.

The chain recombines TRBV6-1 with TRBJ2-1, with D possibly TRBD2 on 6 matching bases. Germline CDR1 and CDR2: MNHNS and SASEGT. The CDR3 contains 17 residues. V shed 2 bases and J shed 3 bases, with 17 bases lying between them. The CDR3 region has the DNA TGTGCCAGCAGTGAAAAAGGTGCAGGGAGGATCTACAATGAGCAGTTCTTC. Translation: CASSEKGAGRIYNEQFF.

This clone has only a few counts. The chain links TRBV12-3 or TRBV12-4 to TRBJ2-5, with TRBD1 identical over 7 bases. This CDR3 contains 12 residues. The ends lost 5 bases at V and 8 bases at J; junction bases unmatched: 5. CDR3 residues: CASSPQGVTQYF. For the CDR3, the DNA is TGTGCCAGCAGTCCTCAGGGGGTAACCCAGTACTTC.

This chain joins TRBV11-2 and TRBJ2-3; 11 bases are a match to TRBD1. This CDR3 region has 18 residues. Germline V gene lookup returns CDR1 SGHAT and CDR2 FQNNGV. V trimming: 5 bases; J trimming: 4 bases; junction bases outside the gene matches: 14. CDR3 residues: CASSTISGTGGAPDTQYF. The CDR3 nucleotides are TGTGCCAGCAGCACGATATCGGGGACAGGGGGGGCCCCAGATACGCAGTATTTT.

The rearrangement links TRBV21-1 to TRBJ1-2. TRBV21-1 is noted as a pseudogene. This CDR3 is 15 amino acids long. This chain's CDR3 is CASRGGHPFPNGYTF. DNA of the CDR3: TGTGCCAGCAGGGGGGGGCATCCCTTCCCTAATGGCTACACCTTC.

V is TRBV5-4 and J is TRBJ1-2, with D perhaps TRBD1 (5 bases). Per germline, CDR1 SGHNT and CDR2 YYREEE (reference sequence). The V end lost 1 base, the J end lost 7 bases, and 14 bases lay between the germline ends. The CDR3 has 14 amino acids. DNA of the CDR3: TGTGCCAGCAGCTTGTGGGGGGTTTTCTCTGGCTACACCTTC. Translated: CASSLWGVFSGYTF.

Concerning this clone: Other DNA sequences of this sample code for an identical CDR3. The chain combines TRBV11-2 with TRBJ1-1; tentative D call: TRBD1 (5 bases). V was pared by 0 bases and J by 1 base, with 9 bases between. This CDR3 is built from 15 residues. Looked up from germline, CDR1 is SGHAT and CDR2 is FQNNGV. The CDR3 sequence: CASSLDRGGNTEAFF. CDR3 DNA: TGTGCCAGCAGCTTAGATCGGGGGGGGAACACTGAAGCTTTCTTT. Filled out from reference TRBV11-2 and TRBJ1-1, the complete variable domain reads EAGVAQSPRYKIIEKRQSVAFWCNPISGHATLYWYQQILGQGPKLLIQFQNNGVVDDSQLPKDRFSAERLKGVDSTLKIQPAKLEDSAVYLCASSLDRGGNTEAFFGQGTRLTVV.

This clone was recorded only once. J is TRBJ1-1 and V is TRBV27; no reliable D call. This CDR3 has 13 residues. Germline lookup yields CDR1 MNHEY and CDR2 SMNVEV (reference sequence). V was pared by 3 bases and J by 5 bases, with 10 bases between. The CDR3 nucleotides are TGTGCCAGCAGTTTGGGAGGAGATACTGAAGCTTTCTTT. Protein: CASSLGGDTEAFF.

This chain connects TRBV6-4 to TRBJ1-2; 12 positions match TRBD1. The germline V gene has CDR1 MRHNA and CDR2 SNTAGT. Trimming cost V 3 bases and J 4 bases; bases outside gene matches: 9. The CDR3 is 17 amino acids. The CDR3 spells CASSEEPGQGAVYGYTF. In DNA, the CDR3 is TGTGCCAGCAGTGAGGAACCGGGACAGGGGGCAGTCTATGGCTACACCTTC.